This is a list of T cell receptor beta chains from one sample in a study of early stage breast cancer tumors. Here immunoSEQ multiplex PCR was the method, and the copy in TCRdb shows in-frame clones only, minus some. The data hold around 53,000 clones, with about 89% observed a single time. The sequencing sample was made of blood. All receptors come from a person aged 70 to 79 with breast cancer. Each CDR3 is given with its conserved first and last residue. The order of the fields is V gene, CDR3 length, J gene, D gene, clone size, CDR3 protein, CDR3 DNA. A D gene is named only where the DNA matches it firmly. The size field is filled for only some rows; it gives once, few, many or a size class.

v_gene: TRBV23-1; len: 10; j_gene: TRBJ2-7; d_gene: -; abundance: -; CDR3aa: CASSLSEQYF; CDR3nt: TGCGCCAGCAGTCTCTCCGAGCAGTACTTC
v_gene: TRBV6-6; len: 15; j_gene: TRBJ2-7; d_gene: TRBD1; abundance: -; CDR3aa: CASSYSSPGGDEQYF; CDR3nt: TGTGCCAGCAGTTACTCTTCACCAGGGGGTGACGAGCAGTACTTC
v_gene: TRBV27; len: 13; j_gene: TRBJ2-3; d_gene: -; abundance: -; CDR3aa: CASNPSSTDTQYF; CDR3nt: TGTGCCAGCAACCCGAGTAGCACAGATACGCAGTATTTT
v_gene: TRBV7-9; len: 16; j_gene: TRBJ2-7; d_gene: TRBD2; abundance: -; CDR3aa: CASSLSTSGGGYEQYF; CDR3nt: TGTGCCAGCAGCCTCTCGACTAGCGGGGGGGGCTACGAGCAGTACTTC
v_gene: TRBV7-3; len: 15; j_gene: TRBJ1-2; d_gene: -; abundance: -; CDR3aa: CASSLNTGRGGGYTF; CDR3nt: TGTGCCAGCAGCTTAAATACAGGAAGGGGTGGTGGCTACACCTTC
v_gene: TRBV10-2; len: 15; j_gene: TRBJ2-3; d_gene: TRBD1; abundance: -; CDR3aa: CASPRDSASTDTQYF; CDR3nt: TGCGCCAGCCCCAGGGACAGCGCTAGCACAGATACGCAGTATTTT
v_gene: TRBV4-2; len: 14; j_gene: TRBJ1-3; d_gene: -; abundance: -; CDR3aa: CASSQQSGRNTIYF; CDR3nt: TGTGCCAGCAGCCAGCAATCGGGGAGAAACACCATATATTTT
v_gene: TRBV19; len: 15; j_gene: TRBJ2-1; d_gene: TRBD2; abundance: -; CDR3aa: CASSIRGRGNNEQFF; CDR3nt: TGTGCCAGTAGTATACGCGGGAGGGGTAACAATGAGCAGTTCTTC
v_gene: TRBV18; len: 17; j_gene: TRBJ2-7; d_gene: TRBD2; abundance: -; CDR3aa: CASSPPGLAGGKGEQYF; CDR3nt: TGTGCCAGCTCACCCCCCGGACTAGCGGGGGGCAAGGGGGAGCAGTACTTC
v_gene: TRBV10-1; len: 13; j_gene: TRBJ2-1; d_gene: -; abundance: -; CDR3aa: CASSLLQRDEQFF; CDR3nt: TGCGCCAGCAGTTTATTACAGAGAGATGAGCAGTTCTTC
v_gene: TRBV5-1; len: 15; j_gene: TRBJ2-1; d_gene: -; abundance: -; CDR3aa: CASSLVADSADEQFF; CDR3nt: TGCGCCAGCAGCTTGGTGGCAGATTCGGCGGATGAGCAGTTCTTC
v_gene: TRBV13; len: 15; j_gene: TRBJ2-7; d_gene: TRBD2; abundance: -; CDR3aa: CASSLDTSGGNEQYF; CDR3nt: TGTGCCAGCAGCTTAGATACTAGCGGGGGTAACGAGCAGTACTTC
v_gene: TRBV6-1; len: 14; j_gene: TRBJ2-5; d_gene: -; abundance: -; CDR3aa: CASTPGRLQETQYF; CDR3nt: TGTGCCAGCACGCCTGGAAGACTTCAAGAGACCCAGTACTTC
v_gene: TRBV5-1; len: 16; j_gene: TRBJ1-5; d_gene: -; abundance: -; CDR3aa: CASSLSGVESNQPQHF; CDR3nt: TGCGCCAGCAGCTTGTCAGGGGTTGAGAGCAATCAGCCCCAGCATTTT
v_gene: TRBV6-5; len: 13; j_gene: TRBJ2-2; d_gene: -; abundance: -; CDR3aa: CASTPRNTGELFF; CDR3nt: TGTGCCAGCACCCCGAGAAACACCGGGGAGCTGTTTTTT
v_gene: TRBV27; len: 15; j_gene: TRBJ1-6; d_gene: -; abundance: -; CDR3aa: CASSIPRGLRTPLHF; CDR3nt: TGTGCCAGCAGTATACCAAGAGGGTTGCGGACACCCCTCCACTTT
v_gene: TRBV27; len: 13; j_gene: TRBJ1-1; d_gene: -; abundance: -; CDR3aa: CASSTRVNTEAFF; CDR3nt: TGTGCCAGCAGCACTAGGGTCAACACTGAAGCTTTCTTT
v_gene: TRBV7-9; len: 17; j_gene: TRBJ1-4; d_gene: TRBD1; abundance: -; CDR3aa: CASSAIRDSLINEKLFF; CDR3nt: TGTGCCAGCAGCGCCATCCGGGACAGCCTTATTAATGAAAAACTGTTTTTT
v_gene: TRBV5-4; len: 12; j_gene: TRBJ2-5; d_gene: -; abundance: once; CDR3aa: CATSAVQETQYF; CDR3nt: TGTGCCACGTCGGCGGTCCAAGAGACCCAGTACTTC
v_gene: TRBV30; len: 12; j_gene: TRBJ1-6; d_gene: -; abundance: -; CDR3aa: CAWSVKAAPLHF; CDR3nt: TGTGCCTGGAGTGTAAAGGCGGCGCCCCTCCACTTT
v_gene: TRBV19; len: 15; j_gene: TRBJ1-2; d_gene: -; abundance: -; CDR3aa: CASSLGDSSRDGYTF; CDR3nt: TGTGCCAGTAGCCTGGGAGACTCCTCAAGGGATGGCTACACCTTC
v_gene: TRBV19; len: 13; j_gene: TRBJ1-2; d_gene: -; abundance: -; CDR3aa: CASSILGAYGYTF; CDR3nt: TGTGCCAGTAGTATCTTGGGGGCCTATGGCTACACCTTC
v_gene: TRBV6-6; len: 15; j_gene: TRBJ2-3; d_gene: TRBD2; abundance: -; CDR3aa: CASSPIAGLTDTQYF; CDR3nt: TGTGCCAGCAGCCCGATAGCGGGGCTGACAGATACGCAGTATTTT
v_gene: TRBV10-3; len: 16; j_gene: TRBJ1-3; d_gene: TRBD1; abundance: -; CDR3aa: CAISESVRGPGNTIYF; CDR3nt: TGTGCCATCAGTGAGTCCGTTAGGGGGCCTGGAAACACCATATATTTT